A selection of T cell receptor beta chains follows, all from one sample in a study of blood T cell repertoires in COVID-19. Libraries were prepared by immunoSEQ multiplex PCR; TCRdb keeps only in-frame clonotypes and omits some of them. The sample holds some 270,000 clones; about 89% are singletons and the top ten take 1.7%. The sequencing sample was made of PBMCs or T cells enriched from blood (not recorded which). The receptors originated from a woman aged 35 to 49 who had recovered from COVID-19. Both conserved end residues are part of each CDR3. D genes are given only for firm matches. The listing skips clone size in some rows; elsewhere it reads once, few, many or a size class.

J: TRBJ2-7
D: -
V: TRBV6-5
size: -
DNA: TGTGCCAGCAGGTCCGTCGGAGGAGGGCAGTACTTC
CDR3: CASRSVGGGQYF

J: TRBJ1-1
D: -
V: TRBV6-2/TRBV6-3
size: -
DNA: TGTGCCAGCAGTTACGGGGGCGTGGGCACTGAAGCTTTCTTT
CDR3: CASSYGGVGTEAFF

J: TRBJ1-1
D: -
V: TRBV10-1
size: -
DNA: TGCGCCAGCAGTGAGTCCGTCGGGAACACTGAAGCTTTCTTT
CDR3: CASSESVGNTEAFF

J: TRBJ2-3
D: -
V: TRBV2
size: once
DNA: TGTGCCAGCAGTGAACAGGGTACGCAGTATTTT
CDR3: CASSEQGTQYF

J: TRBJ1-3
D: TRBD1
V: TRBV10-3
size: -
DNA: TGTGCCATCAGTGAAGAACCGGGACAGAAACGCTCTGGAAACACCATATATTTT
CDR3: CAISEEPGQKRSGNTIYF

J: TRBJ1-2
D: -
V: TRBV5-4
size: -
DNA: TGTGCCAGCAGCTTATGGTTGGAGGGGCTATATGGCTACACCTTC
CDR3: CASSLWLEGLYGYTF

J: TRBJ1-3
D: TRBD1
V: TRBV3-1/TRBV3-2
size: -
DNA: TGTGCCAGCAGCTCCCGAGGGGGCGGCACCATATATTTT
CDR3: CASSSRGGGTIYF

J: TRBJ1-4
D: TRBD1
V: TRBV19
size: -
DNA: TGTGCCAGTAGCGACAGGGTATTTGAGGAAAAACTGTTTTTT
CDR3: CASSDRVFEEKLFF

J: TRBJ1-2
D: TRBD1
V: TRBV27
size: -
DNA: TGTGCCAGCAGTTTACTTTCGGGACAGGGATCCAACTATGGCTACACCTTC
CDR3: CASSLLSGQGSNYGYTF

J: TRBJ1-3
D: TRBD1
V: TRBV5-1
size: -
DNA: TGCGCCAGCAGCGAACAGGGGATAGGCTCTGGAAACACCATATATTTT
CDR3: CASSEQGIGSGNTIYF

J: TRBJ2-1
D: TRBD2
V: TRBV9
size: -
DNA: TGTGCCAGCAGCGTAATAGCGGGAGGGCCTGGAACGTCCTACAATGAGCAGTTCTTC
CDR3: CASSVIAGGPGTSYNEQFF

J: TRBJ1-3
D: -
V: TRBV4-2
size: -
DNA: TGTGCCAGCAGCCAGGAACCCACAGGGAACTCTGGAAACACCATATATTTT
CDR3: CASSQEPTGNSGNTIYF

J: TRBJ1-5
D: TRBD1
V: TRBV5-8
size: -
DNA: TGTGCCAGCAGCCCAGGGCCGGGACAGTTAAATCAGCCCCAGCATTTT
CDR3: CASSPGPGQLNQPQHF

J: TRBJ1-1
D: TRBD1
V: TRBV14
size: -
DNA: TGTGCCAGCAGTCGACAGGGCTGGGACACTGAAGCTTTCTTT
CDR3: CASSRQGWDTEAFF

J: TRBJ1-1
D: -
V: TRBV12-1
size: -
DNA: TGTGCCAGCAGCTTTGCGGAGATCGGACAGGTGAACACTGAAGCTTTCTTT
CDR3: CASSFAEIGQVNTEAFF

J: TRBJ2-1
D: TRBD2
V: TRBV7-2
size: -
DNA: TGTGCCAGCAGCCCATATAGCGGGGGGTACAATGAGCAGTTCTTC
CDR3: CASSPYSGGYNEQFF

J: TRBJ2-7
D: TRBD1
V: TRBV9
size: -
DNA: TGTGCCAGCAGCGTGGGGATAACAGGGGAGAACTACGAGCAGTACTTC
CDR3: CASSVGITGENYEQYF

J: TRBJ2-7
D: TRBD2
V: TRBV4-3
size: -
DNA: TGCGCCAGCAGCCAAGAAAGCGGGAGGGCCGAGCAGTACTTC
CDR3: CASSQESGRAEQYF